This T cell receptor beta chain emerged from a study of T cells expressing NK-cell markers. As for the study in general: One of the eight sequenced donors was seronegative, whereas the other seven were HCMV-seropositive.

This CDR3 region has 13 residues. Germline values: CDR1 DFQATT, CDR2 SNEGSKA (reference sequence). Worth noting for this clonotype: As yet, its antigen is unknown.

TCR beta libraries carry UMIs added by 5'RACE template switching. TCRdb reprocessed the 5' RACE reads and reports one entry per CDR3 protein, with no DNA. Seen in this sample are about 460,000 distinct CDR3 sequences; the ten most common clones hold 1.4%. Study conclusions and caveats: Dominant NKG2C+ clonotypes in roughly six donors made up roughly 1.0-7.0% of CD8+ T cells. Among a handful of donors, these clonotypes also ranked first in the CD3+CD56-NKG2C+ fraction.

This TCR was sampled from a woman aged 50 to 60 in good health. This chain joins TRBV20-1 and TRBJ1-1; the D call of TRBD1 rests on TCRdb alone, since no DNA is present to check it. Sequenced: blood T cells: a sorted CD56 or NKG2C T cell subset, CD4+ or CD8+ T cells, or bulk PBMC T cells (not recorded which). CDR3 sequence reads: CSAHSDRAGEAFF.